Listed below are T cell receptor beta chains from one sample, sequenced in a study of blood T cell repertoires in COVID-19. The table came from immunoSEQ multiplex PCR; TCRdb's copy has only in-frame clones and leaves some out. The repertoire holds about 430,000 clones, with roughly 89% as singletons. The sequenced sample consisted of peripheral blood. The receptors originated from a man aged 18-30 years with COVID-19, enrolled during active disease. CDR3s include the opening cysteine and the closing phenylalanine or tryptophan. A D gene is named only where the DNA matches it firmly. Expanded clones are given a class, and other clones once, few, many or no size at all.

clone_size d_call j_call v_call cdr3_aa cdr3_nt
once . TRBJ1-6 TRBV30 CAWSVEAPRFNSPLHF TGTGCCTGGAGTGTAGAGGCCCCGCGCTTTAATTCACCCCTCCACTTT
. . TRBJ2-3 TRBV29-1 CSVGGLTTDTQYF TGCAGCGTGGGGGGTCTCACCACAGATACGCAGTATTTT
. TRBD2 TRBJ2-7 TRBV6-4 CASRDYGGTTREYF TGTGCCAGCAGGGATTACGGGGGGACTACGAGAGAATACTTC
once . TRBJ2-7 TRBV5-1 CASSLVSQVPEQYF TGCGCCAGCAGCTTGGTATCACAGGTACCCGAGCAGTACTTC
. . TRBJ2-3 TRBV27 CASSSGDFRDTQYF TGTGCCAGCAGTTCGGGGGACTTCAGGGATACGCAGTATTTT
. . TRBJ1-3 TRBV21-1 CASSATGTDRGNTIYF TGTGCCAGCAGCGCTACCGGGACGGACAGGGGAAACACCATATATTTT
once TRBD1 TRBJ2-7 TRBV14 CASSQFGTGRYEQYF TGTGCCAGCAGCCAATTTGGGACAGGGAGGTACGAGCAGTACTTC
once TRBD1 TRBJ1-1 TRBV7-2 CASSGGTGVRDTEAFF TGTGCCAGCAGCGGGGGGACAGGGGTACGGGACACTGAAGCTTTCTTT
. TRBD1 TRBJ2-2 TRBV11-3 CASHGQGAGELFF TGTGCCAGCCACGGCCAGGGGGCCGGGGAGCTGTTTTTT
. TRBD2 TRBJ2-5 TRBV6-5 CASSFIAGAQETQYF TGTGCCAGCAGTTTCATAGCGGGTGCCCAAGAGACCCAGTACTTC
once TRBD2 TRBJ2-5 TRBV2 CASSGTGGATQYF TGTGCCAGCAGCGGGACGGGGGGAGCGACCCAGTACTTC